This T cell receptor beta chain was sequenced in a study of cytomegalovirus exposure and HLA in healthy donors. The study's findings and limits: TRBV6-2, TRBV6-3 and other indistinguishable V segments were excluded. Earlier results showed most TCR beta V segments being productive about 90% or about 30% of the time.

V dropped 3 bases and J dropped 0 bases, with 12 bases sitting between them. This CDR3 is built from 16 residues. Germline loops: CDR1 KGHSH, CDR2 LQKENI. The study ran its PCR with 60 Vbeta and 13 Jbeta primers. Profiled with immunoSEQ multiplex PCR; TCRdb holds only in-frame clones, not every one. Of some 130,000 clones in the sample, roughly 80% were seen once. Remarks on this clone: Its antigen is not identified.

Sequencing was performed on PBMCs. J is TRBJ1-3 and V is TRBV18; D is undetermined. The source of this sequence is a young man in good health and CMV-seronegative. The CDR3 loop is CASSPAAWSSGNTIYF. The CDR3 DNA reads TGTGCCAGCTCACCGGCCGCTTGGAGCTCTGGAAACACCATATATTTT.